Listed here is a single T cell receptor beta chain. The antigen remains undetermined. The data were taken from a study of cytomegalovirus exposure and HLA in healthy donors. Study-level findings and limits: Earlier findings revealed that most TCR beta V segments proved productive either about 87% or about 30% of the time. Published work reported that the classifier diagnosed cytomegalovirus status with high specificity and sensitivity. CMV serostatus was the sole immune exposure information available.

Researchers ran the PCR with 60 Vbeta and 13 Jbeta primers. The data were produced by immunoSEQ multiplex PCR, yet TCRdb's version contains in-frame clones alone and is incomplete. The sample holds about 93,000 clones; just over 75% are singletons and the top ten take 0.57%. V dropped 5 bases and J dropped 3; count of bases not matched to a gene: 13. Germline V lookup: CDR1 SGHRS, CDR2 YFSETQ. The CDR3 is made up of 18 amino acids. The specimen sequenced was PBMCs. The gene calls are TRBV5-1 and TRBJ1-6; 8 bases are shared with TRBD1. This receptor was obtained from a man younger than 45 in good health and CMV-seronegative. Written as DNA, the CDR3 is TGCGCCAGCAGGCGCATTGGGACAGGAGACTTCTATAATTCACCCCTCCACTTT. Protein sequence: CASRRIGTGDFYNSPLHF.